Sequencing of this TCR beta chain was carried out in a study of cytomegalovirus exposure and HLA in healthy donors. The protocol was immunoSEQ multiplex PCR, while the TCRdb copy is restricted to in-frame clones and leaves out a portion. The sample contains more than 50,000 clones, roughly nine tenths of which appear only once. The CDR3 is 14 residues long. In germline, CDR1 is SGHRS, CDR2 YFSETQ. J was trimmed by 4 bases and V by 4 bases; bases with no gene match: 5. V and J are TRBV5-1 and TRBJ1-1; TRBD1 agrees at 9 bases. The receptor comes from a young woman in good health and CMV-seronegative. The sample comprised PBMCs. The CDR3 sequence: CASSDTGGTTEAFF. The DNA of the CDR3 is TGCGCCAGCAGCGATACAGGGGGCACCACTGAAGCTTTCTTT.